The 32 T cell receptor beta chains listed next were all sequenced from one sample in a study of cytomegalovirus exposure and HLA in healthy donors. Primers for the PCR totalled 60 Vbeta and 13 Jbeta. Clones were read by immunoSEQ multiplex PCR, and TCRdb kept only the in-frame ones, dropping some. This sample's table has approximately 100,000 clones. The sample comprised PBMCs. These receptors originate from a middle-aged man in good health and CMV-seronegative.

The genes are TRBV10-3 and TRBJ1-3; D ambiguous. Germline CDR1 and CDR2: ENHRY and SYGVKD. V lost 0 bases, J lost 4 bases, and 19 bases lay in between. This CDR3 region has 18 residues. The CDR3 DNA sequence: TGTGCCATCAGTGAGTCAGGAAGGAGGCAGTTTGGGGGAAACACCATATATTTT. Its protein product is CAISESGRRQFGGNTIYF.

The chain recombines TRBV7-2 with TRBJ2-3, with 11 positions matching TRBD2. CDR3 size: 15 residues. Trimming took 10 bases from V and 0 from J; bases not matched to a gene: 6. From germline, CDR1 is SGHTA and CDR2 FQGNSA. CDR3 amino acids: CATKLAGASTDTQYF. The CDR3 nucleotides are TGTGCCACCAAACTAGCGGGGGCTAGCACAGATACGCAGTATTTT.

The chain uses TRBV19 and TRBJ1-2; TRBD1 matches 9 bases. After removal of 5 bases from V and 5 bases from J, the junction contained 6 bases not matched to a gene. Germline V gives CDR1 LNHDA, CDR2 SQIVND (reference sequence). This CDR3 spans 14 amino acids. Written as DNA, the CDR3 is TGTGCCAGTAGTCGGACAGGGGTTGGGTATGGCTACACCTTC. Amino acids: CASSRTGVGYGYTF. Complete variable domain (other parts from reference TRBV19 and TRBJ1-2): DGGITQSPKYLFRKEGQNVTLSCEQNLNHDAMYWYRQDPGQGLRLIYYSQIVNDFQKGDIAEGYSVSREKKESFPLTVTSAQKNPTAFYLCASSRTGVGYGYTFGSGTRLTVV.

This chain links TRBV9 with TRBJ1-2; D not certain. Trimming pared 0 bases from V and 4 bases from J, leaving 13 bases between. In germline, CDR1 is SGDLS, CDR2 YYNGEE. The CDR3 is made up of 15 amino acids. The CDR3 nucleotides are TGTGCCAGCAGCGTAGGAGTAACGGCGGGCTATGGCTACACCTTC. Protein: CASSVGVTAGYGYTF. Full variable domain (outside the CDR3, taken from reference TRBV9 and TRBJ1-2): DSGVTQTPKHLITATGQRVTLRCSPRSGDLSVYWYQQSLDQGLQFLIQYYNGEERAKGNILERFSAQQFPDLHSELNLSSLELGDSALYFCASSVGVTAGYGYTFGSGTRLTVV.

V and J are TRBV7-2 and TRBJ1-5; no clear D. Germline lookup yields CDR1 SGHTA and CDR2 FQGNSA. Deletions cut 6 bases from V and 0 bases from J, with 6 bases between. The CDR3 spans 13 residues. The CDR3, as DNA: TGTGCCAGCAGTCCCTATAGCAATCAGCCCCAGCATTTT. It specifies CASSPYSNQPQHF. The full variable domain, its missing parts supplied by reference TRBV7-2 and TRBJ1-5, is GAGVSQSPSNKVTEKGKDVELRCDPISGHTALYWYRQSLGQGLEFLIYFQGNSAPDKSGLPSDRFSAERTGGSVSTLTIQRTQQEDSAVYLCASSPYSNQPQHFGDGTRLSIL.

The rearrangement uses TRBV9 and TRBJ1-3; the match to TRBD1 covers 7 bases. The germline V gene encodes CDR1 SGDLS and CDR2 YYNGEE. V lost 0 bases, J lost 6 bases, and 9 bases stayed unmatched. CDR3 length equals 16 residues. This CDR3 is CASSVGQGGNENTIYF. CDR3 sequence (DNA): TGTGCCAGCAGCGTAGGACAGGGAGGAAACGAAAACACCATATATTTT.

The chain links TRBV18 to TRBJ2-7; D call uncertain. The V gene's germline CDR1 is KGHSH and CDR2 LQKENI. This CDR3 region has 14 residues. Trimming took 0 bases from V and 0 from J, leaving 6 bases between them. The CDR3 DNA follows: TGTGCCAGCTCACCACCGTCCGGCTCCTACGAGCAGTACTTC. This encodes CASSPPSGSYEQYF.

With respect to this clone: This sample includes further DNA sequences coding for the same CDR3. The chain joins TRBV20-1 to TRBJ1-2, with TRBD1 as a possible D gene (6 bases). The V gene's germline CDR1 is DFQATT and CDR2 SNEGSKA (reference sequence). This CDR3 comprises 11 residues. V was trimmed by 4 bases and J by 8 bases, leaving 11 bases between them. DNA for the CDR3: TGCAGTGCTACCCCCAGGGGAGGCTACACCTTC. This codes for CSATPRGGYTF.

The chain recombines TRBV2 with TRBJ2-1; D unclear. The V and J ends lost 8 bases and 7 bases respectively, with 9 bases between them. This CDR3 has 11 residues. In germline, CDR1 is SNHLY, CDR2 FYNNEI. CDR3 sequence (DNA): TGTGCCAGCTCATCCGGTAATGAGCAGTTCTTC. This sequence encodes CASSSGNEQFF.

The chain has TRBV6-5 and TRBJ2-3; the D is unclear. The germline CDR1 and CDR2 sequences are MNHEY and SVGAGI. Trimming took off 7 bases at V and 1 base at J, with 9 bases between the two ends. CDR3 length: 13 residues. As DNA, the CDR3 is TGTGCCAGCACCCAGGATGGCACAGATACGCAGTATTTT. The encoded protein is CASTQDGTDTQYF.

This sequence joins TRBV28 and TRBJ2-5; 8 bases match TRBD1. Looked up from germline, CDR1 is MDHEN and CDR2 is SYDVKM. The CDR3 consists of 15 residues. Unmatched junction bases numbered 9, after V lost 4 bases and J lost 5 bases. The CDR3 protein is CASSSGTGGVETQYF. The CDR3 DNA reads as TGTGCCAGCAGTTCCGGGACAGGTGGTGTTGAGACCCAGTACTTC.

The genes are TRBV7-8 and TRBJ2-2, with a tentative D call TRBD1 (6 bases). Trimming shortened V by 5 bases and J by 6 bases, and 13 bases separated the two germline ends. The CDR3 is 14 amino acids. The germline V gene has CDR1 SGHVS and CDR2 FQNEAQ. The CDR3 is CASSPDRISGELFF. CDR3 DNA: TGTGCCAGCAGCCCGGACAGAATATCCGGGGAGCTGTTTTTT.

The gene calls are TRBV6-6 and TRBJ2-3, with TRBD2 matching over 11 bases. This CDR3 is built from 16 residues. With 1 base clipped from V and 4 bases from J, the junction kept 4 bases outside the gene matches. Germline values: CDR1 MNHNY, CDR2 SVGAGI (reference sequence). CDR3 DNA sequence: TGTGCCAGCAGTTACTGGACTAGCGGGCTCTCAGATACGCAGTATTTT. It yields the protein CASSYWTSGLSDTQYF.

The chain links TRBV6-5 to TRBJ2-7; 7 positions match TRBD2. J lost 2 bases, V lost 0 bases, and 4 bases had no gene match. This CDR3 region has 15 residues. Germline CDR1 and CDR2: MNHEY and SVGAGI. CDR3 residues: CASSYSGGQAYEQYF. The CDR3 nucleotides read TGTGCCAGCAGTTACTCGGGAGGGCAGGCCTACGAGCAGTACTTC.

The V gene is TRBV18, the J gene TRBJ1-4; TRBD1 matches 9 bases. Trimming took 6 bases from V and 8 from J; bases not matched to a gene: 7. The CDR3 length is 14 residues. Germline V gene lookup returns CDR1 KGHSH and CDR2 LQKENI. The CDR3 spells CASSGTGKTEKLFF. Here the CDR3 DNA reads TGTGCCAGCTCCGGGACAGGGAAGACGGAAAAACTGTTTTTT.

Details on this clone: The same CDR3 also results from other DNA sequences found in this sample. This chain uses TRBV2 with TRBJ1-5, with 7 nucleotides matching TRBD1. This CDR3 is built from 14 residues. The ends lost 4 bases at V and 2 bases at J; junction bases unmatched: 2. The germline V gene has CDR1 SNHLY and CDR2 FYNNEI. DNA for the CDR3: TGTGCCAGCAGTGCCGGACAGGGCAATCAGCCCCAGCATTTT. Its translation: CASSAGQGNQPQHF.

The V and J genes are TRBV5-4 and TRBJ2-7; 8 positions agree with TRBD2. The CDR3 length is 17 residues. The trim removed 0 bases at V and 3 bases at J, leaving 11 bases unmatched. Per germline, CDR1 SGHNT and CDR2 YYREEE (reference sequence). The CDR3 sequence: CASSLDGGRPPNYEQYF. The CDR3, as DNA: TGTGCCAGCAGCTTGGACGGCGGGAGGCCTCCAAACTACGAGCAGTACTTC.

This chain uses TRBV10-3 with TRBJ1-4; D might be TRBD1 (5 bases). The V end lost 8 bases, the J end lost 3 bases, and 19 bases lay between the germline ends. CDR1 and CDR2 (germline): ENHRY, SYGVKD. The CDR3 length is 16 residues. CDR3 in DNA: TGTGCCATCTCCCCCCACGGGGGGGGATCTAATGAAAAACTGTTTTTT. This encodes CAISPHGGGSNEKLFF.

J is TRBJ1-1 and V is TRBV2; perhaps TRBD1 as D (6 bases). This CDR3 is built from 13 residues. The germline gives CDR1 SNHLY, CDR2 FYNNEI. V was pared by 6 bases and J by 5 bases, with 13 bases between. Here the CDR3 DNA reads TGTGCCAGCAGACAGGGCCCTGGGACTGAAGCTTTCTTT. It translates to CASRQGPGTEAFF.

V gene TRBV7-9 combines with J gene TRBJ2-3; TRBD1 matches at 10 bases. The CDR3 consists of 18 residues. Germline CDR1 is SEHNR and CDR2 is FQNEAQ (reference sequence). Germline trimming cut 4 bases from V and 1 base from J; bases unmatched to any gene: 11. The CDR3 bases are TGTGCCAGCAGCTCGGGACAGGGGAGACTAGGGGGCACAGATACGCAGTATTTT. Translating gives CASSSGQGRLGGTDTQYF.

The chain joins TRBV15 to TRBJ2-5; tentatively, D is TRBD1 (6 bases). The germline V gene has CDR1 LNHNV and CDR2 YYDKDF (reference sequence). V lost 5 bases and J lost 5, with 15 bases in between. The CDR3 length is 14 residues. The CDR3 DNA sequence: TGTGCCACCAGCGGTTTTAGGGGGAATGAGACCCAGTACTTC. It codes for CATSGFRGNETQYF. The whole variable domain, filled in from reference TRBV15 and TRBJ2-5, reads DAMVIQNPRYQVTQFGKPVTLSCSQTLNHNVMYWYQQKSSQAPKLLFHYYDKDFNNEADTPDNFQSRRPNTSFCFLDIRSPGLGDTAMYLCATSGFRGNETQYFGPGTRLLVL.

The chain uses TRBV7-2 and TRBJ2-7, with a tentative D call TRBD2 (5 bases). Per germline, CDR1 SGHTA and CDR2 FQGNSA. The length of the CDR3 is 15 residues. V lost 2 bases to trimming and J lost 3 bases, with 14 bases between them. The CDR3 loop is CASSLLSSAGYEQYF. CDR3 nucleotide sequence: TGTGCCAGCAGCTTATTGTCATCCGCGGGCTACGAGCAGTACTTC.

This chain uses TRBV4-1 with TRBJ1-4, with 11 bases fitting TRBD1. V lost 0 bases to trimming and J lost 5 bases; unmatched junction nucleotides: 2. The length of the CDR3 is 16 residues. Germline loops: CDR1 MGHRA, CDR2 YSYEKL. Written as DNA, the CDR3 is TGCGCCAGCAGCCAAGAAGGGACAGGGGGAAATGAAAAACTGTTTTTT. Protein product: CASSQEGTGGNEKLFF.

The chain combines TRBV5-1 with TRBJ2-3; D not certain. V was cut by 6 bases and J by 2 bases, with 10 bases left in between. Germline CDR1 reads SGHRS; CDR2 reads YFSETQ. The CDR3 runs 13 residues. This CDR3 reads CASNTVSTDTQYF. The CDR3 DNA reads TGCGCCAGCAATACGGTGTCCACAGATACGCAGTATTTT.

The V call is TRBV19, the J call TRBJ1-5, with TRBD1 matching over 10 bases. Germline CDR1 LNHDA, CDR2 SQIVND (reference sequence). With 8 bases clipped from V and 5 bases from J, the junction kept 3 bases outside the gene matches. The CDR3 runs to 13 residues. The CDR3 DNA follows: TGTGCCAGTTCCGGGACAGGGGATCAGCCCCAGCATTTT. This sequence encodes CASSGTGDQPQHF.

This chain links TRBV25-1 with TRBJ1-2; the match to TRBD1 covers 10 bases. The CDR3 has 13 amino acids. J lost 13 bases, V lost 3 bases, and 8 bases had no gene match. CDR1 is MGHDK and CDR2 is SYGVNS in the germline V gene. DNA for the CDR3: TGTGCCAGCAGTGAGGCGGGACAGGGGTTTTGCACCTTC. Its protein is CASSEAGQGFCTF.

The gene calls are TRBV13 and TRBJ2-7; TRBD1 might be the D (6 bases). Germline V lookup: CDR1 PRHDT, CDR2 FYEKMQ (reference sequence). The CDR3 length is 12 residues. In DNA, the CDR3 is TGTGCGTCAAAGGGGGAACATTACGAGCAGTACTTC. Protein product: CASKGEHYEQYF.

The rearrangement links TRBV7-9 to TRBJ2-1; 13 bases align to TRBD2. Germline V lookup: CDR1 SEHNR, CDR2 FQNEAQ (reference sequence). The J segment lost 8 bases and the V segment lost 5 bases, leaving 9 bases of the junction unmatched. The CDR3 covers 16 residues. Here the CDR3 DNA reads TGTGCCAGCAGCCGAGGGACTAGCGGGACCAACCATGAGCAGTTCTTC. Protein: CASSRGTSGTNHEQFF.

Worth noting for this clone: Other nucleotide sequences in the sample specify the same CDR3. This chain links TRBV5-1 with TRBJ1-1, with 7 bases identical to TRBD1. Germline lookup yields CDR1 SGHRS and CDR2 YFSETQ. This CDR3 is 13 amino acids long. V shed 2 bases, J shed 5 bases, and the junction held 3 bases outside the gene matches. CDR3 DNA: TGCGCCAGCAGCTTCACAGGGGAGACTGAAGCTTTCTTT. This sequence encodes CASSFTGETEAFF.

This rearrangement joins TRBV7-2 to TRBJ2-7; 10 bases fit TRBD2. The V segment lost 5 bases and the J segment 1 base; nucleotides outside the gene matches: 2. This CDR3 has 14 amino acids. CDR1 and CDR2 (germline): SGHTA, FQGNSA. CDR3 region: CASSGGLASYEQYF. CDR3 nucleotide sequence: TGTGCCAGCAGCGGGGGACTAGCGTCCTACGAGCAGTACTTC.

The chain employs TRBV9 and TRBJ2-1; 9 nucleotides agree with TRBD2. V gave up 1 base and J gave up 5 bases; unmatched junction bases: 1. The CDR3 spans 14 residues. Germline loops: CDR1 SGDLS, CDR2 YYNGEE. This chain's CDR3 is CASSVRLADNEQFF. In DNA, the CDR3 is TGTGCCAGCAGCGTAAGACTAGCGGACAATGAGCAGTTCTTC.

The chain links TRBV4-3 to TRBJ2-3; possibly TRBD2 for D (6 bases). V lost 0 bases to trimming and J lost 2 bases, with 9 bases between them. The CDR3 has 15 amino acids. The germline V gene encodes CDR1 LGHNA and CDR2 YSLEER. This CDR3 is CASSQDPGVTDTQYF. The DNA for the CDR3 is TGCGCCAGCAGCCAAGACCCGGGGGTCACAGATACGCAGTATTTT.